A single sample gave rise to the 28 T cell receptor beta chains below, sequenced in a study of blood T cells in healthy people across ages. A second PCR, run for about 6 to 11 cycles, used a sample-barcoded 5' primer plus a J-beta primer mix. Each CDR3 protein is one row after TCRdb ran MiXCR on the 5' RACE reads. Altogether 1,100,000 or so distinct CDR3 sequences are present, 40% to 50% being singletons, with the ten largest covering around 18%. Sequencing was performed on blood. The source of these receptors is a woman aged 55-70 years in good health.

The CDR3 spells CASSYSIQGYEKLFF. CDR3 in DNA: TGTGCCAGCAGTTACTCGATTCAGGGATACGAAAAACTGTTTTTT. V is TRBV6-5 and J is TRBJ1-4; perhaps TRBD1 as D (5 bases). Trimming left V 0 bases short and J 8 bases short, with 13 bases between. The germline V gene encodes CDR1 MNHEY and CDR2 SVGAGI. The CDR3 extends over 15 amino acids.

The chain combines TRBV29-1 with TRBJ2-3; D is possibly TRBD2 (5 bases). Germline V gene data show CDR1 as SQVTM and CDR2 as ANQGSEA. CDR3 length: 13 amino acids. Deletions cut 4 bases from V and 6 bases from J, with 14 bases between. CDR3 DNA: TGCAGCGTTGGAGGTAGGAGGTCTGATACGCAGTATTTT. It yields the protein CSVGGRRSDTQYF.

This clonotype was found a few times. This chain uses TRBV20-1 with TRBJ2-3, with D possibly called TRBD1 or TRBD2 (5 bases each). Germline lookup yields CDR1 DFQATT and CDR2 SNEGSKA (reference sequence). The CDR3 length is 10 residues. The V end lost 6 bases, the J end lost 11 bases, and 12 bases lay between the germline ends. Here the CDR3 DNA reads TGCAGTGCCCCAGAGGGGATGCAGTATTTT. Protein product: CSAPEGMQYF.

The chain has TRBV6-6 and TRBJ2-5, with TRBD2 matching 7 bases. The J call may be mistaken, given a closer DNA end match to TRBJ2-7. Germline V gives CDR1 MNHNY, CDR2 SVGAGI (reference sequence). The CDR3 is made up of 12 amino acids. CDR3 nucleotide sequence: TGTGCCAGCAGTTATGCGGGAGCCGAGCAGTACTTC. Its translation is CASSYAGAEQYF.

Only a few counts were recorded for this clonotype. The J gene is TRBJ1-4, the V gene TRBV4-1, with TRBD1 identical over 9 bases. This CDR3 contains 14 residues. Germline lookup yields CDR1 MGHRA and CDR2 YSYEKL. With 5 bases clipped from V and 11 bases from J, the junction kept 9 bases outside the gene matches. For the CDR3, the DNA is TGCGCCAGCAGCGGGACAGGGAGCGAGGGGAAACTGTTTTTT. Its protein product is CASSGTGSEGKLFF.

This clonotype was seen a single time. The chain uses TRBV3-1 and TRBJ2-1, with D uncertain. The CDR3 extends over 15 amino acids. Germline V CDR1 and CDR2: LGHDT, YNNKEL (reference sequence). The V gene lost 4 bases and the J gene lost 4 bases, with 14 bases spanning the gap. CDR3 nucleotides: TGTGCCAGCAGCCCAGAGCCCGGGTCTTACAATGAGCAGTTCTTC. Residues: CASSPEPGSYNEQFF.

This clonotype was counted many times. One junction end disagrees with the germline gene, perhaps due to a read error. The CDR3 loop reads CASSLSRGTDTQYF. The CDR3 DNA is TGTGCCAGCAGCTTATCCAGGGGCACAGATACGCAGTATTTT. V gene TRBV5-1 combines with J gene TRBJ2-3; possible D gene TRBD1, 5 bases. CDR3 length equals 14 residues. The germline gives CDR1 SGHRS, CDR2 YFSETQ.

This chain uses TRBV5-1 with TRBJ2-5; 8 nucleotides line up with TRBD2. The end of the DNA fits TRBJ2-7 better, so the J call may be wrong. The CDR3 extends over 15 amino acids. Per the germline V gene, CDR1 is SGHRS and CDR2 is YFSETQ. The DNA of the CDR3 is TGCGCCAGCAGCCGGGGGGGCGGCCGTATCTACGAGCAGTACTTC. Translation gives CASSRGGGRIYEQYF.

V is TRBV9 and J is TRBJ2-7; D is perhaps TRBD2 (6 bases). Trimming stripped 3 bases from V and 3 bases from J, with 19 bases between. Germline CDR1 SGDLS, CDR2 YYNGEE. The CDR3 is made up of 16 amino acids. CDR3 DNA sequence: TGTGCCAGCAGCGCCTCGCCCGGACTACTCAACTACGAGCAGTACTTC. This gives the protein CASSASPGLLNYEQYF.

The chain carries TRBV6-5 and TRBJ2-3, with D possibly TRBD2 on 6 matching bases. The V gene lost 2 bases and the J gene lost 4 bases, with 10 bases spanning the gap. Germline values: CDR1 MNHEY, CDR2 SVGAGI. CDR3 length: 14 amino acids. The CDR3 reads CASSYLGRSDTQYF. CDR3 coding DNA: TGTGCCAGCAGTTACCTCGGGAGATCAGATACGCAGTATTTT.

This clonotype was recorded a few times. The V and J genes are TRBV7-8 and TRBJ2-7, with no clear D. This CDR3 is built from 12 residues. Germline CDR1 reads SGHVS; CDR2 reads FQNEAQ. V lost 3 bases and J 9 bases, leaving 12 bases between the germline ends. The CDR3 region has the DNA TGTGCCAGCAGCTTGCCAACGGGTGGGCAGTACTTC. It translates to CASSLPTGGQYF.

In this sample, this clonotype turned up a few times. The rearrangement links TRBV20-1 to TRBJ1-5; D might be TRBD1 (6 bases). The CDR3 is 13 residues long. Trimming pared 4 bases from V and 3 bases from J, leaving 10 bases between. From germline, CDR1 is DFQATT and CDR2 SNEGSKA (reference sequence). The CDR3 loop reads CSANREINQPQHF. In DNA, the CDR3 is TGCAGTGCTAACAGGGAGATCAATCAGCCCCAGCATTTT.

The sample holds a few counts of this clonotype. This chain joins TRBV3-1 and TRBJ2-1; the match to TRBD2 covers 10 bases. Losses at the gene ends were 6 bases for V and 8 bases for J; bases not matched to a gene: 13. The CDR3 sequence is 16 residues long. Germline V gives CDR1 LGHDT, CDR2 YNNKEL (reference sequence). This chain's CDR3 is CASRPPSGRGRDEQFF. Here the CDR3 DNA reads TGTGCCAGCAGACCTCCAAGCGGGAGGGGTAGGGATGAGCAGTTCTTC.

This clonotype was detected a few times. The chain employs TRBV12-3 or TRBV12-4 and TRBJ2-4; D is unresolved. There are 13 residues in the CDR3. V was pared by 3 bases and J by 3 bases, with 6 bases between. The CDR3 reads CASSLLDKNIQYF. CDR3 sequence (DNA): TGTGCCAGCAGTTTGTTAGACAAAAACATTCAGTACTTC.

V gene TRBV7-6 combines with J gene TRBJ2-7, with D uncertain. V gave up 5 bases and J gave up 4 bases, with 18 bases separating them. The CDR3 is 15 amino acids. From germline, CDR1 is SGHVS and CDR2 FNYEAQ. CDR3 coding DNA: TGTGCCAGCAGCCCATCGGTAGGGAATGCGTACGAGCAGTACTTC. Translated: CASSPSVGNAYEQYF.

The chain is built from TRBV29-1 and TRBJ2-1; D assignment may be TRBD1 or TRBD2 (6 bases each). Deletions cut 3 bases from V and 13 bases from J, with 25 bases between. CDR1 and CDR2 (germline): SQVTM, ANQGSEA. This CDR3 region has 15 residues. For the CDR3, the DNA is TGCAGCGTTGAGCCGACCAGGGGACTCCAAGAGACCCAGTTCTTC. It translates to CSVEPTRGLQETQFF.

This clonotype has more than one count but fewer than ten. J is TRBJ2-7 and V is TRBV6-5; tentatively, D is TRBD1 (6 bases). The CDR3 has 16 amino acids. The germline V gene encodes CDR1 MNHEY and CDR2 SVGAGI. V gave up 0 bases and J gave up 4 bases, with 16 bases separating them. Written as DNA, the CDR3 is TGTGCCAGCAGTTACTCGATCGGCAGGGGAAAATACGAGCAGTACTTC. Protein sequence: CASSYSIGRGKYEQYF.

This rearrangement joins TRBV27 to TRBJ1-1; 8 nucleotides agree with TRBD1. The V gene's germline CDR1 is MNHEY and CDR2 SMNVEV (reference sequence). Trimming at V came to 5 bases and at J to 7 bases, leaving 6 bases not matched to a gene. This CDR3 region has 13 residues. The CDR3 sequence: CASSPGGGGEAFF. CDR3 in DNA: TGTGCCAGCAGTCCAGGGGGCGGCGGTGAAGCTTTCTTT.

This clonotype was observed a few times. The chain joins TRBV4-2 to TRBJ2-7; D is uncertain. Per the germline V gene, CDR1 is LGHNA and CDR2 is YNFKEQ. Trimming took off 1 base at V and 7 bases at J, with 17 bases between the two ends. The CDR3 sequence is 15 residues long. The DNA of the CDR3 is TGTGCCAGCAGCCAAGGTAATGCGGAGATCGATGAGCAGTACTTC. Its protein product is CASSQGNAEIDEQYF.

The V and J genes are TRBV7-2 and TRBJ1-2; 9 nucleotides agree with TRBD1. V dropped 1 base and J dropped 2; count of bases not matched to a gene: 2. The CDR3 is 15 amino acids. Germline values: CDR1 SGHTA, CDR2 FQGNSA. The DNA for the CDR3 is TGTGCCAGCAGCTTAGGGGACAGGGTCAACTATGGCTACACCTTC. Protein sequence: CASSLGDRVNYGYTF.

This clonotype was counted between two and nine times. J is TRBJ1-1 and V is TRBV5-1; D is perhaps TRBD1 (6 bases). Trimming left V 4 bases short and J 0 bases short, with 10 bases between. Germline-derived CDR1 and CDR2 are SGHRS and YFSETQ. CDR3 length: 14 amino acids. Here the CDR3 reads CASSRTDMNTEAFF. DNA for the CDR3: TGCGCCAGCAGCAGGACAGATATGAACACTGAAGCTTTCTTT.

The rearrangement links TRBV10-3 to TRBJ1-2; the D gene is possibly TRBD1 (6 bases). Germline CDR1 ENHRY, CDR2 SYGVKD. Trimming pared 7 bases from V and 2 bases from J, leaving 17 bases between. This CDR3 spans 15 amino acids. The CDR3 nucleotides are TGTGCCATCACCGGCTCCCCGGACAGCAACTATGGCTACACCTTC. Translating it yields CAITGSPDSNYGYTF.

The gene calls are TRBV13 and TRBJ2-1, with 7 positions matching TRBD2. The J call may be faulty, since TRBJ2-7 better matches the DNA end. Germline CDR1 PRHDT, CDR2 FYEKMQ (reference sequence). The CDR3 is 18 amino acids. For the CDR3, the DNA is TGTGCCAGCAGCCCAATCGGGGTAGCGGGTGCTAGAGTCGATGAGCAGTACTTC. As protein: CASSPIGVAGARVDEQYF.

The rearrangement links TRBV30 to TRBJ1-5; no clear D. V lost 4 bases and J lost 7, with 11 bases in between. From germline, CDR1 is GTSNPN and CDR2 SVGIG (reference sequence). The CDR3 is 12 amino acids. Here the CDR3 DNA reads TGTGCCTGGAATAGAGTTCAGCAGCCCCAGCATTTT. Protein product: CAWNRVQQPQHF.

This clonotype showed up just a few times. The V and J genes are TRBV2 and TRBJ1-5, with a weak D call TRBD1 (6 bases). Germline CDR1 is SNHLY and CDR2 is FYNNEI. Trimming left V 2 bases short and J 4 bases short, with 21 bases between. This CDR3 has 18 amino acids. CDR3 DNA: TGTGCCAGCAGTGAACCCAAAGGGGGATCGGGGCGAAATCAGCCCCAGCATTTT. It encodes CASSEPKGGSGRNQPQHF.

CDR3 coding DNA: TGTGCCAGCAAACCTGGGACATACTACGAGCAGTACTTC. It yields the protein CASKPGTYYEQYF. The rearrangement links TRBV28 to TRBJ2-7; maybe TRBD1 (6 bases). V lost 7 bases and J 3 bases, leaving 13 bases between the germline ends. The length of the CDR3 is 13 residues. The germline V gene has CDR1 MDHEN and CDR2 SYDVKM.

This clonotype showed up just a few times. The rearrangement joins TRBV7-6 to TRBJ1-2, with D unresolved. The ends were cut back, 2 bases at V and 4 bases at J, with 11 bases in the middle. Germline-derived CDR1 and CDR2 are SGHVS and FNYEAQ. This CDR3 contains 14 residues. The CDR3 region has the DNA TGTGCCAGCAGCTTAAGTCCCCAAGGCTATGGCTACACCTTC. This sequence encodes CASSLSPQGYGYTF.

The genes are TRBV2 and TRBJ1-1; D is undetermined. Trimming took off 8 bases at V and 1 base at J, with 14 bases between the two ends. The CDR3 loop spans 14 amino acids. The germline gives CDR1 SNHLY, CDR2 FYNNEI. The DNA of the CDR3 is TGTGCCAGCCGAAAGGAGGGCGGGAACACTGAAGCTTTCTTT. The encoded protein is CASRKEGGNTEAFF.